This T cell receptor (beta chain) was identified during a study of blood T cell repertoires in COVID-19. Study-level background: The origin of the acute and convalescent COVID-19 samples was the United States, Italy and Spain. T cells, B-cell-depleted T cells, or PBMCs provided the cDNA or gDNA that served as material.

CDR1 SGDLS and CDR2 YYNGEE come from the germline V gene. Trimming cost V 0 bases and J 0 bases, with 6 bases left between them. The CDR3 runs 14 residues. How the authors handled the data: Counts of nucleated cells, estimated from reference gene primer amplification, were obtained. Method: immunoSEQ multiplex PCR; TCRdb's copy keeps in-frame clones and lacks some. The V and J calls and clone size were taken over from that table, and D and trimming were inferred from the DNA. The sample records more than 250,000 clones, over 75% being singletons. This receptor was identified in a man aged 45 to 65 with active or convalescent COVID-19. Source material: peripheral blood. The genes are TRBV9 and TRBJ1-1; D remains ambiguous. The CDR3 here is CASSVVGVNTEAFF. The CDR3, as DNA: TGTGCCAGCAGCGTAGTGGGAGTGAACACTGAAGCTTTCTTT.